This T cell receptor (beta chain) was captured in a study of blood T cell repertoires in COVID-19. Sequencing was performed with immunoSEQ multiplex PCR; in TCRdb, only in-frame clones are kept and a portion is missing. The sample records 200,000 or so clones, approximately 91% being singletons. The CDR3 length is 15 residues. Trimming cost V 6 bases and J 4 bases; bases outside gene matches: 7. CDR1 ENHRY and CDR2 SYGVKD come from the germline V gene. The sample comprised peripheral blood. The source of this sequence is a man between 70 and 80 years old with active or convalescent COVID-19. This chain links TRBV10-3 with TRBJ2-1, with 9 bases identical to TRBD2. Here the CDR3 reads CAISTLAGSYNEQFF. Written as DNA, the CDR3 is TGTGCCATCAGCACCCTAGCGGGATCTTACAATGAGCAGTTCTTC.